These T cell receptor beta chains were read from a single sample in a study of post-analysis software for immune sequencing data. TCRdb used MiXCR to reprocess the PCR reads, holding one entry per CDR3 protein. The repertoire holds almost 700,000 distinct CDR3 sequences, with more than 50% as singletons. The sequencing sample was made of blood. Receptor source: a girl aged 2 to 9 with multiple sclerosis. Both conserved end residues are part of each CDR3. The D gene is left open where the match is weak. The size field is filled for only some rows; it gives once, few, many or a size class.

size: .
J: TRBJ1-5
D: .
V: TRBV9
CDR3: CASSVGQGTQPQHF
DNA: TGTGCCAGCAGCGTAGGTCAGGGTACTCAGCCCCAGCATTTT

size: few
J: TRBJ2-6
D: TRBD1
V: TRBV4-1
CDR3: CASSQEIQGAPVLTF
DNA: TGCGCCAGCAGCCAAGAAATACAGGGGGCGCCCGTCCTGACTTTC

size: .
J: TRBJ2-3
D: TRBD2
V: TRBV11-2
CDR3: CASSLGVGGRARTDTQYF
DNA: TGTGCCAGCAGCCTCGGTGTTGGCGGGAGGGCCCGCACAGATACGCAGTATTTT

size: .
J: TRBJ1-1
D: TRBD1
V: TRBV12-3/TRBV12-4
CDR3: CASSLRQGTEAFF
DNA: TGTGCCAGCAGTCTTAGACAGGGCACTGAAGCTTTCTTT

size: .
J: TRBJ1-2
D: .
V: TRBV11-2
CDR3: CASSFGGAYSAYTF
DNA: TGTGCCAGCAGCTTCGGGGGCGCGTATTCTGCCTACACCTTC

size: .
J: TRBJ2-1
D: .
V: TRBV7-2
CDR3: CASSLAPSRTTGYNEQFF
DNA: TGTGCCAGCAGCTTAGCGCCCTCTAGAACTACTGGGTACAATGAGCAGTTCTTC

size: few
J: TRBJ1-2
D: TRBD1
V: TRBV7-2
CDR3: CASSLDSGGAGYGYTF
DNA: TGTGCCAGCAGCTTAGACTCAGGGGGCGCGGGCTATGGCTACACCTTC

size: few
J: TRBJ1-1
D: .
V: TRBV5-1
CDR3: CASAGHLLNTEAFF
DNA: TGCGCCAGCGCCGGACACCTTTTGAACACTGAAGCTTTCTTT

size: .
J: TRBJ2-2
D: .
V: TRBV15
CDR3: CATSRDPGHTTGELFF
DNA: TGTGCCACCAGCAGAGACCCGGGACATACAACCGGGGAGCTGTTTTTT

size: few
J: TRBJ2-5
D: TRBD2
V: TRBV18
CDR3: CASSPSGYQETQYF
DNA: TGTGCCAGCTCGCCTAGCGGGTACCAAGAGACCCAGTACTTC

size: few
J: TRBJ2-3
D: TRBD2
V: TRBV9
CDR3: CASSALAGPLTDTQYF
DNA: TGTGCCAGCAGCGCCTTAGCGGGGCCGCTTACAGATACGCAGTATTTT

size: .
J: TRBJ2-1
D: TRBD2
V: TRBV4-1
CDR3: CASSRSLLAGVDNEQFF
DNA: TGCGCCAGCAGCCGCTCGCTACTAGCGGGAGTAGACAATGAGCAGTTCTTC

size: few
J: TRBJ2-3
D: .
V: TRBV24-1
CDR3: CATSDFAGRGGVTADTQYF
DNA: TGTGCCACCAGTGATTTTGCAGGAAGAGGTGGGGTTACGGCAGATACGCAGTATTTT

size: .
J: TRBJ2-3
D: .
V: TRBV12-3/TRBV12-4
CDR3: CASSWVLFTDTQYF
DNA: TGTGCCAGTTCCTGGGTTCTCTTCACAGATACGCAGTATTTT

size: .
J: TRBJ2-5
D: .
V: TRBV20-1
CDR3: CTGGDRTQETQYF
DNA: TGCACCGGGGGGGACAGGACCCAAGAGACCCAGTACTTC

size: .
J: TRBJ1-4
D: .
V: TRBV12-3/TRBV12-4
CDR3: CASSSMPGRTEKLFF
DNA: TGTGCCAGCAGTTCTATGCCGGGACGGACTGAAAAACTGTTTTTT

size: .
J: TRBJ2-3
D: .
V: TRBV5-1
CDR3: CASSSLGQSDTQYF
DNA: TGCGCCAGCAGCTCCCTCGGACAGTCCGATACGCAGTATTTT

size: .
J: TRBJ2-5
D: TRBD1
V: TRBV6-6
CDR3: CASRGSRGRETQYF
DNA: TGTGCCAGCCGCGGAAGTAGGGGGCGAGAGACCCAGTACTTC

size: once
J: TRBJ2-2
D: TRBD2
V: TRBV12-3/TRBV12-4
CDR3: CASSKFTSATNTGELFF
DNA: TGTGCCAGCAGCAAATTTACTAGCGCTACAAACACCGGGGAGCTGTTTTTT

size: few
J: TRBJ2-5
D: .
V: TRBV6-6
CDR3: CASSSSRYQETQYF
DNA: TGTGCCAGCAGTTCCTCTAGGTACCAAGAGACCCAGTACTTC

size: .
J: TRBJ2-5
D: .
V: TRBV10-3
CDR3: CAISGTSQAAQYF
DNA: TGTGCCATCAGTGGGACTTCCCAGGCGGCCCAGTACTTC

size: .
J: TRBJ2-1
D: .
V: TRBV29-1
CDR3: CSVGQGRFNEQFF
DNA: TGCAGCGTTGGGCAGGGTCGGTTCAATGAGCAGTTCTTC

size: .
J: TRBJ2-7
D: TRBD2
V: TRBV6-6
CDR3: CASRAGGEGTAYTQYF
DNA: TGTGCCAGCAGGGCGGGGGGGGAAGGGACAGCCTATACCCAGTACTTC

size: .
J: TRBJ2-7
D: TRBD2
V: TRBV5-1
CDR3: CASSPVPGGPQEQYF
DNA: TGCGCCAGCAGCCCCGTACCGGGAGGGCCGCAGGAGCAGTACTTC

size: .
J: TRBJ2-3
D: .
V: TRBV5-7
CDR3: CASSCRFTDTQYF
DNA: TGTGCCAGCAGCTGTAGATTCACAGATACGCAGTATTTT

size: .
J: TRBJ2-1
D: .
V: TRBV11-3
CDR3: CASSLNPDGHNEQFF
DNA: TGTGCCAGCAGCTTAAACCCGGACGGTCACAATGAGCAGTTCTTC

size: .
J: TRBJ2-3
D: TRBD2
V: TRBV4-1
CDR3: CASGTSALSTDTQYF
DNA: TGCGCCAGCGGGACTAGCGCCCTCAGCACAGATACGCAGTATTTT

size: .
J: TRBJ2-3
D: .
V: TRBV28
CDR3: CASGLAEATDTQYF
DNA: TGTGCCAGCGGGCTTGCCGAGGCCACAGATACGCAGTATTTT

size: .
J: TRBJ1-6
D: .
V: TRBV2
CDR3: CASGRGGSNSPLHF
DNA: TGTGCCAGCGGGAGGGGGGGCTCGAATTCACCCCTCCACTTT

size: .
J: TRBJ2-5
D: TRBD1
V: TRBV29-1
CDR3: CSVEDRDRDEETQYF
DNA: TGCAGCGTTGAAGATAGGGACAGGGACGAAGAGACCCAGTACTTC

size: once
J: TRBJ2-3
D: .
V: TRBV3-1
CDR3: CASSPTPGRDTQYF
DNA: TGTGCCAGCAGCCCTACCCCGGGGAGAGATACGCAGTATTTT

size: once
J: TRBJ2-7
D: .
V: TRBV4-2
CDR3: CASSQGGSGNEQYF
DNA: TGTGCCAGCAGCCAAGGGGGGTCCGGAAACGAGCAGTACTTC

size: .
J: TRBJ1-2
D: TRBD1
V: TRBV5-5
CDR3: CASSYRDSHNYGYTF
DNA: TGTGCCAGCAGTTACCGGGACAGCCATAACTATGGCTACACCTTC